One and the same sample provided the 30 T cell receptor beta chains below, sequenced in a study of OX40 agonist ivuxolimab in advanced cancers. Repertoires were generated with immunoSEQ multiplex PCR, while TCRdb's copy carries only in-frame clones and drops some. The sample includes about 77,000 clones, over 85% of them seen just once. Here the sequenced sample was CD4+ or CD8+ T cells sorted from blood, taken in a trial of the OX40 agonist ivuxolimab. The receptors shown here come from an adult with an advanced solid tumor such as melanoma, head and neck, liver or kidney cancer.

This sequence joins TRBV4-1 and TRBJ1-1; 7 nucleotides agree with TRBD1. The trim removed 5 bases at V and 4 bases at J, leaving 10 bases unmatched. The length of the CDR3 is 15 residues. In germline, CDR1 is MGHRA, CDR2 YSYEKL. CDR3: CASSFRQGQGTEAFF. CDR3 bases: TGCGCCAGCAGCTTTCGACAGGGACAAGGCACTGAAGCTTTCTTT.

The chain combines TRBV19 with TRBJ2-1, with D uncertain. Trimming stripped 5 bases from V and 0 bases from J, with 14 bases between. The CDR3 has 16 residues. Germline loops: CDR1 LNHDA, CDR2 SQIVND (reference sequence). In nucleotides, the CDR3 is TGTGCCAGTAGTCACCTTCGGCCCAGCTCCTACAATGAGCAGTTCTTC. Amino acids: CASSHLRPSSYNEQFF. The whole variable domain, filled in from reference TRBV19 and TRBJ2-1, reads DGGITQSPKYLFRKEGQNVTLSCEQNLNHDAMYWYRQDPGQGLRLIYYSQIVNDFQKGDIAEGYSVSREKKESFPLTVTSAQKNPTAFYLCASSHLRPSSYNEQFFGPGTRLTVL.

V and J are TRBV6-1 and TRBJ2-5; tentatively, D is TRBD2 (5 bases). The CDR3 loop spans 12 amino acids. V lost 7 bases and J lost 5, with 11 bases in between. Germline CDR1 MNHNS, CDR2 SASEGT. The CDR3 bases are TGTGCCAGCACGAGGGCCGGTGAGACCCAGTACTTC. Its protein product is CASTRAGETQYF.

About this clone itself: The same CDR3 arises from other DNA sequences in this sample as well. The rearrangement uses TRBV18 and TRBJ1-1; D not certain. The V gene lost 3 bases and the J gene lost 0 bases, with 5 bases spanning the gap. The CDR3 spans 13 residues. Germline assignment: CDR1 KGHSH and CDR2 LQKENI. CDR3 in DNA: TGTGCCAGCTCACCGACACTGAACACTGAAGCTTTCTTT. Translating it yields CASSPTLNTEAFF.

The V gene is TRBV7-2, the J gene TRBJ2-7; 10 bases agree with TRBD1. The CDR3 extends over 15 amino acids. V was pared by 6 bases and J by 6 bases, with 11 bases of the junction left unmatched. The germline gives CDR1 SGHTA, CDR2 FQGNSA. The CDR3 DNA sequence: TGTGCCAGCAGTCCCCCCGGGACAGGGGTGAGCGAGCAGTACTTC. Its translation is CASSPPGTGVSEQYF.

This clone appeared a single time. The chain couples TRBV27 to TRBJ1-5; 11 nucleotides align to TRBD1. In germline, CDR1 is MNHEY, CDR2 SMNVEV (reference sequence). V lost 6 bases, J lost 6 bases, and 7 bases stayed unmatched. The CDR3 spans 15 residues. Written as DNA, the CDR3 is TGTGCCAGCAGCCCGGACAGGGGGCAAGGTCAGCCCCAGCATTTT. It encodes CASSPDRGQGQPQHF.

This clone was recorded only once. The V call is TRBV9, the J call TRBJ2-2; D call uncertain. V was cut by 3 bases and J by 1 base, with 7 bases left in between. Germline CDR1 and CDR2: SGDLS and YYNGEE. CDR3 length: 14 residues. Here the CDR3 reads CASSGAVNTGELFF. CDR3 bases: TGTGCCAGCAGCGGGGCGGTGAACACCGGGGAGCTGTTTTTT.

This chain connects TRBV19 to TRBJ1-5, with D perhaps TRBD1 (5 bases). The V gene's germline CDR1 is LNHDA and CDR2 SQIVND (reference sequence). Deletions cut 4 bases from V and 3 bases from J, with 13 bases between. The CDR3 covers 15 residues. CDR3 residues: CASSTRDGFNQPQHF. DNA for the CDR3: TGTGCCAGTAGTACTCGGGACGGATTCAATCAGCCCCAGCATTTT.

The rearrangement joins TRBV7-9 to TRBJ2-3, with D perhaps matching TRBD1 (5 bases). CDR3 length: 16 amino acids. Trimming pared 5 bases from V and 2 bases from J, leaving 17 bases between. Germline loops: CDR1 SEHNR, CDR2 FQNEAQ (reference sequence). For the CDR3, the DNA is TGTGCCAGCAGCCGACCGGTGGGGCGGCTCACAGATACGCAGTATTTT. Translating it yields CASSRPVGRLTDTQYF. The whole variable domain, filled in from reference TRBV7-9 and TRBJ2-3, reads DTGVSQNPRHKITKRGQNVTFRCDPISEHNRLYWYRQTLGQGPEFLTYFQNEAQLEKSRLLSDRFSAERPKGSFSTLEIQRTEQGDSAMYLCASSRPVGRLTDTQYFGPGTRLTVL.

The V gene is TRBV7-9, the J gene TRBJ1-5, with D possibly matching TRBD1 (6 bases). CDR1 and CDR2 (germline): SEHNR, FQNEAQ (reference sequence). This CDR3 has 18 amino acids. Trimming shortened V by 1 base and J by 3 bases, and 19 bases separated the two germline ends. In nucleotides, the CDR3 is TGTGCCAGCAGCTTAGAGAAACGAGGGGGGAATGTCAATCAGCCCCAGCATTTT. This gives the protein CASSLEKRGGNVNQPQHF.

The chain is built from TRBV10-3 and TRBJ2-5; TRBD1 matches 9 bases. The J call is in doubt because the DNA end fits TRBJ2-7 better. Germline assignment: CDR1 ENHRY and CDR2 SYGVKD. This CDR3 region has 17 residues. The CDR3 DNA follows: TGTGCCATCAGTGAGCCAACCGGGACAGGGAGGAGCCACGAGCAGTACTTC. This sequence encodes CAISEPTGTGRSHEQYF.

This sequence joins TRBV5-1 and TRBJ1-3; 9 bases agree with TRBD1. The junction had 5 bases not matched to a gene; V was cut back by 4 bases and J by 0 bases. Germline V gene sequence: CDR1 SGHRS, CDR2 YFSETQ. The CDR3 consists of 16 residues. The CDR3 sequence: CASSVTGGSSGNTIYF. The CDR3 nucleotides read TGCGCCAGCAGCGTTACAGGGGGCTCCTCTGGAAACACCATATATTTT.

The CDR3: CASSLRNGANVLTF. The CDR3 coding sequence is TGTGCCAGTAGCCTGAGGAATGGGGCCAACGTCCTGACTTTC. The chain is built from TRBV19 and TRBJ2-6; D is uncertain. The CDR3 loop spans 14 amino acids. Germline V gene data show CDR1 as LNHDA and CDR2 as SQIVND (reference sequence). Trimming shortened V by 6 bases and J by 3 bases, and 9 bases separated the two germline ends.

The CDR3 region is CASSGRIPSGETQYF. CDR3 nucleotide sequence: TGTGCCAGCAGTGGCCGGATTCCCAGCGGGGAGACCCAGTACTTC. J is TRBJ2-5 and V is TRBV6-5, with D tentatively TRBD2 (6 bases). Germline V gene data show CDR1 as MNHEY and CDR2 as SVGAGI. The CDR3 totals 15 residues. V lost 5 bases and J lost 5, with 18 bases in between.

The chain has TRBV9 and TRBJ1-2; 8 bases are a match to TRBD1. V was clipped by 4 bases and J by 9 bases; unmatched bases: 5. The germline CDR1 and CDR2 sequences are SGDLS and YYNGEE. The length of the CDR3 is 12 residues. The CDR3 bases are TGTGCCAGCAGCCCCCAGGGGGCTCGCTACACCTTC. Amino acids: CASSPQGARYTF. The full variable domain, completed using reference TRBV9 and TRBJ1-2, is DSGVTQTPKHLITATGQRVTLRCSPRSGDLSVYWYQQSLDQGLQFLIQYYNGEERAKGNILERFSAQQFPDLHSELNLSSLELGDSALYFCASSPQGARYTFGSGTRLTVV.

This clone occurred once. The chain uses TRBV27 and TRBJ2-7; D is uncertain. The CDR3 is 13 amino acids. Looked up from germline, CDR1 is MNHEY and CDR2 is SMNVEV (reference sequence). Trimming removed 2 bases at V and 3 bases at J, with 8 bases between. Written as DNA, the CDR3 is TGTGCCAGCAGTTTAAGTCAGAGCTACGAGCAGTACTTC. Translated, it gives CASSLSQSYEQYF.

V and J are TRBV7-3 and TRBJ2-1, with 15 bases fitting TRBD2. V was pared by 5 bases and J by 0 bases, with 5 bases of the junction left unmatched. This CDR3 spans 18 amino acids. Per the germline V gene, CDR1 is SGHTA and CDR2 is FQGTGA. This CDR3 is CASSPGLAGGTSYNEQFF. CDR3 DNA sequence: TGTGCCAGCAGCCCAGGACTAGCGGGAGGGACCTCCTACAATGAGCAGTTCTTC.

Comments on this clone: A junction boundary mismatches the germline segment, possibly from a read error. The CDR3 here is CASSTLAEETQYF. DNA for the CDR3: TGTGCTAGCAGCACACTAGCGGAAGAGACCCAGTACTTC. The chain employs TRBV7-7 and TRBJ2-5; 8 bases line up with TRBD2. The CDR3 runs 13 residues. CDR1 and CDR2 from the germline V gene are SSHAT and FNYEAQ (reference sequence).

The CDR3 DNA sequence: TGCGCCAGCAGCCAAGGGGACCAAAATTACAATGAGCAGTTCTTC. It yields the protein CASSQGDQNYNEQFF. The gene calls are TRBV4-1 and TRBJ2-1; either TRBD1 or TRBD2 may supply D (5 bases each). The CDR3 contains 15 residues. Germline lookup yields CDR1 MGHRA and CDR2 YSYEKL. Trimming shortened V by 1 base and J by 4 bases, and 11 bases separated the two germline ends.

This rearrangement joins TRBV18 to TRBJ2-3; 7 bases map to TRBD1. There are 14 residues in the CDR3. The germline CDR1 and CDR2 sequences are KGHSH and LQKENI. The junction had 4 bases not matched to a gene; V was cut back by 2 bases and J by 5 bases. In DNA, the CDR3 is TGTGCCAGCTCACCAAACAGGGGTAGAGATACGCAGTATTTT. Translated: CASSPNRGRDTQYF.

The chain couples TRBV19 to TRBJ2-2; possible D gene TRBD1, 8 bases. Per germline, CDR1 LNHDA and CDR2 SQIVND (reference sequence). CDR3 size: 14 residues. The V end was cut by 6 bases, the J end by 6 bases, with 14 bases between. The chain's CDR3 is CASSVTGGAGELFF. As DNA, the CDR3 is TGTGCCAGTAGCGTTACAGGGGGGGCCGGGGAGCTGTTTTTT. The entire variable domain, with the rest obtained from reference TRBV19 and TRBJ2-2, is as follows: DGGITQSPKYLFRKEGQNVTLSCEQNLNHDAMYWYRQDPGQGLRLIYYSQIVNDFQKGDIAEGYSVSREKKESFPLTVTSAQKNPTAFYLCASSVTGGAGELFFGEGSRLTVL.

The gene calls are TRBV27 and TRBJ2-1, with 12 bases matching TRBD2. The V segment lost 8 bases and the J segment 9 bases; nucleotides outside the gene matches: 11. CDR3 size: 15 residues. Looked up from germline, CDR1 is MNHEY and CDR2 is SMNVEV (reference sequence). The CDR3 sequence is CASGYPGLAGSEQFF. The CDR3 bases are TGTGCCAGCGGTTACCCCGGACTAGCGGGATCTGAGCAGTTCTTC.

The gene calls are TRBV27 and TRBJ1-5; D is ambiguous. The germline gives CDR1 MNHEY, CDR2 SMNVEV (reference sequence). The V gene lost 4 bases and the J gene lost 5 bases, with 12 bases spanning the gap. This CDR3 has 14 amino acids. The DNA of the CDR3 is TGTGCCAGCAGTTGGAACCTCGGAGATCAGCCCCAGCATTTT. It yields the protein CASSWNLGDQPQHF.

CDR3: CASSRTLSDTQYF. The CDR3 region has the DNA TGTGCCAGCAGCCGAACCTTGAGTGATACGCAGTATTTT. The rearrangement uses TRBV2 and TRBJ2-3; no definite D call. V was pared by 6 bases and J by 6 bases, with 13 bases between. The CDR3 is 13 amino acids. Germline V CDR1 and CDR2: SNHLY, FYNNEI.

The gene calls are TRBV7-8 and TRBJ1-1; maybe TRBD1 (5 bases). The CDR3 has 14 residues. CDR1 and CDR2 from the germline V gene are SGHVS and FQNEAQ. Trimming removed 2 bases from V and 2 bases from J, with 9 bases in between. CDR3 amino acids: CASSLWGSNTEAFF. The CDR3 nucleotides are TGTGCCAGCAGCTTATGGGGGTCCAACACTGAAGCTTTCTTT. The entire variable domain, with the rest obtained from reference TRBV7-8 and TRBJ1-1, is as follows: GAGVSQSPRYKVAKRGQDVALRCDPISGHVSLFWYQQALGQGPEFLTYFQNEAQLDKSGLPSDRFFAERPEGSVSTLKIQRTQQEDSAVYLCASSLWGSNTEAFFGQGTRLTVV.

The chain is built from TRBV7-3 and TRBJ2-4, with D tentatively TRBD2 (6 bases). CDR3 length: 13 residues. Germline V gene sequence: CDR1 SGHTA, CDR2 FQGTGA. Trimming took 0 bases from V and 6 from J, leaving 6 bases between them. The CDR3 bases are TGTGCCAGCAGCTTAACGGGGGGAAACATTCAGTACTTC. Its translation is CASSLTGGNIQYF.

This chain connects TRBV5-1 to TRBJ2-1, with TRBD1 as a possible D gene (5 bases). This CDR3 region has 14 residues. V was cut by 6 bases and J by 4 bases, with 14 bases left in between. Germline assignment: CDR1 SGHRS and CDR2 YFSETQ. CDR3 DNA sequence: TGCGCCAGCAATCCACAAACAGGTTACAATGAGCAGTTCTTC. Translating gives CASNPQTGYNEQFF.

CDR3: CASSGREMGARLAGGKADTQYF. The CDR3 DNA is TGTGCCAGCAGTGGGCGCGAAATGGGGGCGCGACTAGCGGGAGGAAAGGCAGATACGCAGTATTTT. The chain uses TRBV28 and TRBJ2-3; TRBD2 aligns across 13 bases. This CDR3 spans 22 amino acids. CDR1 MDHEN and CDR2 SYDVKM come from the germline V gene. Trimming removed 5 bases from V and 4 bases from J; junction bases left unmatched: 24.

The V gene is TRBV19, the J gene TRBJ2-2; D not certain. V lost 2 bases, J lost 3 bases, and 10 bases lay in between. The CDR3 loop spans 15 amino acids. CDR1 LNHDA and CDR2 SQIVND come from the germline V gene (reference sequence). The CDR3 sequence is CASSIFERDTGELFF. DNA for the CDR3: TGTGCCAGTAGTATATTTGAACGGGACACCGGGGAGCTGTTTTTT.

The chain employs TRBV15 and TRBJ1-5; no definite D call. V dropped 5 bases and J dropped 6 bases, with 17 bases sitting between them. Germline CDR1 LNHNV, CDR2 YYDKDF (reference sequence). This CDR3 has 15 amino acids. The CDR3 DNA sequence: TGTGCCACCAGCTCCCAAGGAAGTATTCCTCAGCCCCAGCATTTT. Protein sequence: CATSSQGSIPQPQHF.